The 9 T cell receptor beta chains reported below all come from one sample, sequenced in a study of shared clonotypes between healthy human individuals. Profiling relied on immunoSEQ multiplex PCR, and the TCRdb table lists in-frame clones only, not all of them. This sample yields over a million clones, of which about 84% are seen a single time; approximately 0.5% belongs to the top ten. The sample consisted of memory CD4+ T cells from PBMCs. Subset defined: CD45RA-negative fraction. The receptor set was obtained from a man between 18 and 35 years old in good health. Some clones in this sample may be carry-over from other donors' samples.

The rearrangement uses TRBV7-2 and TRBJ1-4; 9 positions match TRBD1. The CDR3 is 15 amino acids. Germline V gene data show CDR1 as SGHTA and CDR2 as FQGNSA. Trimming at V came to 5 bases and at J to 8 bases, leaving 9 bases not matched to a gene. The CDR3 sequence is CASSHSGTGKEKLFF. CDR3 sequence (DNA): TGTGCCAGCAGCCACTCCGGGACAGGGAAGGAAAAACTGTTTTTT. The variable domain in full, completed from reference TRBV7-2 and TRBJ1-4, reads GAGVSQSPSNKVTEKGKDVELRCDPISGHTALYWYRQSLGQGLEFLIYFQGNSAPDKSGLPSDRFSAERTGGSVSTLTIQRTQQEDSAVYLCASSHSGTGKEKLFFGSGTQLSVL.

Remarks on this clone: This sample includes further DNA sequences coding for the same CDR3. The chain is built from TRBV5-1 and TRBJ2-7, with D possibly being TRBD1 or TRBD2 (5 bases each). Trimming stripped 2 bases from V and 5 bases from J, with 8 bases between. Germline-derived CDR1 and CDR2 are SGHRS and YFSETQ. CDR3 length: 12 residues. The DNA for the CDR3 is TGCGCCAGCAGCTTTGGGGGTAACGAGCAGTACTTC. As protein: CASSFGGNEQYF. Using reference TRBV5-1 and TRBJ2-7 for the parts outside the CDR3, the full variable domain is KAGVTQTPRYLIKTRGQQVTLSCSPISGHRSVSWYQQTPGQGLQFLFEYFSETQRNKGNFPGRFSGRQFSNSRSEMNVSTLELGDSALYLCASSFGGNEQYFGPGTRLTVT.

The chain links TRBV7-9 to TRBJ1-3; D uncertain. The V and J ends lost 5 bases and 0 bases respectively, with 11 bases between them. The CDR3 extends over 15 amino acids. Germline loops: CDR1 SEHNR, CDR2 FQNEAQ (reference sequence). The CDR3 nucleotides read TGTGCCAGCAGCCGTAACAGCGGCTCTGGAAACACCATATATTTT. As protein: CASSRNSGSGNTIYF. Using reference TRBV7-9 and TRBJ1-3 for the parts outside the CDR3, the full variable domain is DTGVSQNPRHKITKRGQNVTFRCDPISEHNRLYWYRQTLGQGPEFLTYFQNEAQLEKSRLLSDRFSAERPKGSFSTLEIQRTEQGDSAMYLCASSRNSGSGNTIYFGEGSWLTVV.

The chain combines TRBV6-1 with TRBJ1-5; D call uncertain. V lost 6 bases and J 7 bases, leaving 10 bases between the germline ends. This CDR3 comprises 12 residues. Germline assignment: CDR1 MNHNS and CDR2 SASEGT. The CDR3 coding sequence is TGTGCCAGCAGGAGGTTGGCCCAGCCCCAGCATTTT. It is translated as CASRRLAQPQHF.

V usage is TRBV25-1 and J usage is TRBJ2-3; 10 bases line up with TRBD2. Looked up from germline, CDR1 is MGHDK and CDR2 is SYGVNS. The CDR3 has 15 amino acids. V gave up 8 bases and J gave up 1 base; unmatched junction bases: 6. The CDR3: CASVPSGSGTDTQYF. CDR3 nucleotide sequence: TGTGCCAGCGTCCCTAGCGGGAGCGGCACAGATACGCAGTATTTT.

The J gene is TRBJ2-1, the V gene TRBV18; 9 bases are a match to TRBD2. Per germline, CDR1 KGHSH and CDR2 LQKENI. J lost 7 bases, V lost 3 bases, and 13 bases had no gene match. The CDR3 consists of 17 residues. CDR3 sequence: CASSPMSSGSVGNEQFF. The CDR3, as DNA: TGTGCCAGCTCACCCATGAGTAGCGGGAGCGTTGGGAATGAGCAGTTCTTC.

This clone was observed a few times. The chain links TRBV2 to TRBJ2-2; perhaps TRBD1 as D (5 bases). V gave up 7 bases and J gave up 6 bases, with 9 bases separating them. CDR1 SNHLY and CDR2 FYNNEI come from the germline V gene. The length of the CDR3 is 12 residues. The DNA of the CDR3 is TGTGCCAGCACCAGGGATTCCGGGGAGCTGTTTTTT. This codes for CASTRDSGELFF.

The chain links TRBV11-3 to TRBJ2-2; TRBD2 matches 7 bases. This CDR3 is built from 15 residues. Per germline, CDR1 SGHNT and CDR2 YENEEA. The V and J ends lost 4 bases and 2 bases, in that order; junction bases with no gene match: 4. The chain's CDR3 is CASSWAGANTGELFF. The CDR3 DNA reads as TGTGCCAGCAGCTGGGCGGGAGCAAACACCGGGGAGCTGTTTTTT.

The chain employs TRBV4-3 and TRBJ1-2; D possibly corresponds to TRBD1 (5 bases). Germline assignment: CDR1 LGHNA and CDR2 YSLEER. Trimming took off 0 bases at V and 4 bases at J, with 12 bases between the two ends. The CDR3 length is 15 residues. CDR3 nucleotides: TGCGCCAGCAGCCAAGATAGGGGAGGAAGCTATGGCTACACCTTC. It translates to CASSQDRGGSYGYTF.